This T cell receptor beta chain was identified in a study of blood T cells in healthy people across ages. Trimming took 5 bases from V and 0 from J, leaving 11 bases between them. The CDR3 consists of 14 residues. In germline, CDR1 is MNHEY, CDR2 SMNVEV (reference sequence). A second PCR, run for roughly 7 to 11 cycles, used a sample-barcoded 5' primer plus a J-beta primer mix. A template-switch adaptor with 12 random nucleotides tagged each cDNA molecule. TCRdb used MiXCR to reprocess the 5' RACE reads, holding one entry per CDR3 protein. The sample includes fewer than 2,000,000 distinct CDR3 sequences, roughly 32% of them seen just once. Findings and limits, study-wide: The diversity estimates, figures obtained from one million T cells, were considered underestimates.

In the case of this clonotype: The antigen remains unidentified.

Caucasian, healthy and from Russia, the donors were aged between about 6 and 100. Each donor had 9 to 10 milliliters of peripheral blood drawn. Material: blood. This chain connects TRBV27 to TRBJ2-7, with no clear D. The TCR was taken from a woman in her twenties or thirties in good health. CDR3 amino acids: CASSREVGSYEQYF. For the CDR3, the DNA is TGTGCCAGCAGTCGAGAAGTTGGCTCCTACGAGCAGTACTTC.